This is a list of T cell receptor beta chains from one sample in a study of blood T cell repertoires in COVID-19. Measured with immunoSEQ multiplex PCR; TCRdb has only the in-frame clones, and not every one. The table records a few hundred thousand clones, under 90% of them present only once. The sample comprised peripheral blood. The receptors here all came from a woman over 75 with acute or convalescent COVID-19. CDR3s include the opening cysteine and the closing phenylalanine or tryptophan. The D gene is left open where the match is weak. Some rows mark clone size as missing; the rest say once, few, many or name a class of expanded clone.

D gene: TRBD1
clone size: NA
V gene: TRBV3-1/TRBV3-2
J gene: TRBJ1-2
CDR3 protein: CASSFGQDGNGYTF
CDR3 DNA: TGTGCCAGCAGCTTTGGACAGGACGGGAATGGCTACACCTTC

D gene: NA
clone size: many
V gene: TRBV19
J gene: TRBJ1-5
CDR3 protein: CASSLLNQPQHF
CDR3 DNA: TGTGCCAGTAGCCTTTTAAATCAGCCCCAGCATTTT

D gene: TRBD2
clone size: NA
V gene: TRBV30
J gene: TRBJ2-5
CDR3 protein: CAWSGFLSGASRETQYF
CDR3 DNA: TGTGCCTGGAGTGGATTCTTGAGCGGGGCCTCAAGGGAGACCCAGTACTTC

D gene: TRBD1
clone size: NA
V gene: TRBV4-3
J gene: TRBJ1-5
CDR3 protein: CASSPTGGQPQHF
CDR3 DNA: TGCGCCAGCAGCCCCACAGGGGGTCAGCCCCAGCATTTT

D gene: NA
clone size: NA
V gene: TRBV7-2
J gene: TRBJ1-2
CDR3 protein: CASSPLAGGGYTF
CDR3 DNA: TGTGCCAGCAGCCCCCTAGCCGGTGGGGGCTACACCTTC

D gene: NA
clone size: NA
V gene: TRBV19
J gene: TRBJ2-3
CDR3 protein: CASSIAGSRTTDTQYF
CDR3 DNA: TGTGCCAGTAGTATCGCGGGTTCAAGGACCACAGATACGCAGTATTTT

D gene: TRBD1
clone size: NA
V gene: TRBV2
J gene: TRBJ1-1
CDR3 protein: CASSGTGGTEAFF
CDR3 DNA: TGTGCCAGCAGTGGTACAGGGGGCACTGAAGCTTTCTTT

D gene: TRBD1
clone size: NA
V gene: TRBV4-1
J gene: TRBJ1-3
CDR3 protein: CASSQETGGSGNTIYF
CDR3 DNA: TGCGCCAGCAGCCAAGAAACAGGGGGCTCTGGAAACACCATATATTTT

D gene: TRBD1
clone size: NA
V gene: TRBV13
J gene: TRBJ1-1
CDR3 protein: CASSTIQGREAFF
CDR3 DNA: TGTGCCAGCAGCACCATACAGGGGAGAGAAGCTTTCTTT

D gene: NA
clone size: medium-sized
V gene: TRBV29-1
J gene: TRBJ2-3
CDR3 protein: CSVKQRTSTDTQYF
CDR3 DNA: TGCAGCGTAAAACAGCGGACTAGCACAGATACGCAGTATTTT

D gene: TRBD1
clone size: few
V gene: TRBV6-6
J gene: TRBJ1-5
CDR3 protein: CASSPSIPGQLMEPQHF
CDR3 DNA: TGTGCCAGCAGTCCATCCATTCCGGGACAGCTCATGGAGCCCCAGCATTTT

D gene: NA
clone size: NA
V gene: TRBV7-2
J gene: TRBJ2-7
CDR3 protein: CASSLVYSPLAGSYEQYF
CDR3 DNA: TGTGCCAGCAGCTTAGTTTATTCCCCCCTCGCAGGGTCCTACGAGCAGTACTTC

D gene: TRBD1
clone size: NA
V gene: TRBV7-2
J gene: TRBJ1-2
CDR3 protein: CASSSWTGGDGYTF
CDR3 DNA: TGTGCCAGCAGCTCCTGGACAGGGGGCGATGGCTACACCTTC

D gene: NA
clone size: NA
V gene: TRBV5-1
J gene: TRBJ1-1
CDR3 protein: CASSLGQENTEAFF
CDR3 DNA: TGCGCCAGCAGCTTGGGGCAGGAAAACACTGAAGCTTTCTTT

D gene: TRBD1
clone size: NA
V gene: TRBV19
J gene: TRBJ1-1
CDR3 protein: CASSPQRQGPPEAFF
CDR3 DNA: TGTGCCAGTAGTCCACAACGACAGGGCCCTCCTGAAGCTTTCTTT

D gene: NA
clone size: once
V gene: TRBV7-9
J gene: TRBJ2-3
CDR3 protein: CASSLVMLSTDTQYF
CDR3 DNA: TGTGCCAGCAGCTTAGTAATGCTATCCACAGATACGCAGTATTTT

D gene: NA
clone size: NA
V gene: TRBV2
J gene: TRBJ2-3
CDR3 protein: CASARATSTDTQYF
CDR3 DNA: TGTGCCAGCGCGCGCGCCACTAGCACAGATACGCAGTATTTT

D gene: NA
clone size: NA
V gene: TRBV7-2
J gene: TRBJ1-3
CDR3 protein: CASSLGGWGNTIYF
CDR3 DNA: TGTGCCAGCAGCCTCGGGGGGTGGGGAAACACCATATATTTT

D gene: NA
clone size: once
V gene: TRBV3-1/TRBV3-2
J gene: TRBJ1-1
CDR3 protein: CASSQDSGGRFFDTEAFF
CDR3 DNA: TGTGCCAGCAGCCAAGATTCGGGGGGCAGGTTTTTCGACACTGAAGCTTTCTTT

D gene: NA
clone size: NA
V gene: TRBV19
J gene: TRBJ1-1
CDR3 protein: CATSPVPGWTEAFF
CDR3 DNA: TGTGCCACCTCGCCCGTTCCAGGCTGGACTGAAGCTTTCTTT

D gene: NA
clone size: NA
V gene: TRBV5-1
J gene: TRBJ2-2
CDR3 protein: CATGTGNTGELFF
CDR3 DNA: TGCGCCACCGGGACTGGGAACACCGGGGAGCTGTTTTTT

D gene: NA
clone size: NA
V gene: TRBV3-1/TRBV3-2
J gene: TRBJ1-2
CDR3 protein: CASSQGGGGYTF
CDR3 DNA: TGTGCCAGCAGCCAAGGCGGAGGCGGCTACACCTTC

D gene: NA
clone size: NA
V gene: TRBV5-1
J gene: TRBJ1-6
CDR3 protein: CASSKGEGNSPLHF
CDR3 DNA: TGCGCCAGCAGCAAGGGGGAGGGGAACTCACCCCTCCACTTT

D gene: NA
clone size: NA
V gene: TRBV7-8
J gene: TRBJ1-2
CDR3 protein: CASSWRSGGYGYTF
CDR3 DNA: TGTGCCAGCAGCTGGCGGTCCGGGGGATATGGCTACACCTTC

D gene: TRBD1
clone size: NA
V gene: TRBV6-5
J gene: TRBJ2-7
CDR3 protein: CASRSPGTGGREYF
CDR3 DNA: TGTGCCAGCAGGTCCCCCGGGACAGGGGGAAGAGAGTACTTC

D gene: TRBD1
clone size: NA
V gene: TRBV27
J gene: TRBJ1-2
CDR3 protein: CASSAPGTGNYGYTF
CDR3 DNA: TGTGCCAGCAGTGCCCCCGGGACAGGCAACTATGGCTACACCTTC

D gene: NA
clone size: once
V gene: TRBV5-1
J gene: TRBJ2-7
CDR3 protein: CASSLDGHPSTEQYF
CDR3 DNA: TGCGCCAGCAGCTTGGATGGACACCCCTCCACGGAGCAGTACTTC

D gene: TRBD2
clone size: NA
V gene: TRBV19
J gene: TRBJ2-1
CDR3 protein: CASSGTSGRSYNEQFF
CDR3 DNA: TGTGCCAGTAGTGGCACTAGCGGCCGCTCCTACAATGAGCAGTTCTTC

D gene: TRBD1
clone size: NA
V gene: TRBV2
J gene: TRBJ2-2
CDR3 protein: CTSDRGGTGELFF
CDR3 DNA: TGCACCAGTGACAGGGGCGGGACCGGGGAGCTGTTTTTT

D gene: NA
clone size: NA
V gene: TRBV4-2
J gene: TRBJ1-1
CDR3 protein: CASSQGGSRGTEAFF
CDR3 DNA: TGTGCCAGCAGCCAAGGAGGGTCCCGGGGCACTGAAGCTTTCTTT

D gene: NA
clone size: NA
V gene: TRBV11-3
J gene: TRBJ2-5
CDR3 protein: CASSLRSETQYF
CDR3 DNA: TGTGCCAGCAGCCTTCGGTCAGAGACCCAGTACTTC

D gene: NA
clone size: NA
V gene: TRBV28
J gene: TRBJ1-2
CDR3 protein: CASSSSGGTLGYGYTF
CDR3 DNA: NA

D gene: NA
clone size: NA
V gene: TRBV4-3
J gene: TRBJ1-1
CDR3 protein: CASSQVRGSTEAFF
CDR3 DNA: TGCGCCAGCAGCCAAGTCAGGGGTAGTACTGAAGCTTTCTTT

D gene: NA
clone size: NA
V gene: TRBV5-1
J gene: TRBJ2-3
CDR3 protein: CASSPYRDTDTQYF
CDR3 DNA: TGCGCCAGCAGCCCTTACAGGGACACAGATACGCAGTATTTT

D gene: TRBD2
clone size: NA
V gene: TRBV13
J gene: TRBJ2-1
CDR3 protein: CASIQGLGRNEQFF
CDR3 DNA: TGTGCCAGCATCCAGGGACTCGGGAGGAATGAGCAGTTCTTC

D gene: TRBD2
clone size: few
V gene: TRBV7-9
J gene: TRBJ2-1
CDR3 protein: CASSLDGGSDEQFF
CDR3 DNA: TGTGCCAGCAGCTTAGACGGGGGGTCGGATGAGCAGTTCTTC

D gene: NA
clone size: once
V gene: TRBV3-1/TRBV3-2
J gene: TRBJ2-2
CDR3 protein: CASSQAQGSIGELFF
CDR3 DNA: TGTGCCAGCAGCCAGGCGCAGGGTAGCATCGGGGAGCTGTTTTTT

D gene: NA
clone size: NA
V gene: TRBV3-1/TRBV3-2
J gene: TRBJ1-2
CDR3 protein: CASSHRTEANYGYTF
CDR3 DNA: TGTGCCAGCAGCCACCGGACAGAAGCTAACTATGGCTACACCTTC

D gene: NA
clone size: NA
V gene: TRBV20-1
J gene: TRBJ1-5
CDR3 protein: CSASQGGGNQPQHF
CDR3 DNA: TGCAGTGCAAGTCAGGGAGGGGGCAATCAGCCCCAGCATTTT

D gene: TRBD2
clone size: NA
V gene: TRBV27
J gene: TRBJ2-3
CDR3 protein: CASSWSGTSVTDTQYF
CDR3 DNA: TGTGCCAGCAGTTGGAGCGGGACTAGCGTCACAGATACGCAGTATTTT

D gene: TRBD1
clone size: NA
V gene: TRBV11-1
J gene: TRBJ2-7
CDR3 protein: CASSTWDRAGEQYF
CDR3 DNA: TGTGCCAGCAGCACCTGGGACAGGGCGGGTGAGCAGTACTTC

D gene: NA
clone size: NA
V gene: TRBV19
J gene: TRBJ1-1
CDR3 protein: CASTAGVSPTEAFF
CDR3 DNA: TGTGCCAGTACCGCAGGGGTAAGCCCCACTGAAGCTTTCTTT

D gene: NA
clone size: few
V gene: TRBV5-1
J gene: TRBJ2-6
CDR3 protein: CASSLTGMGSGANVLTF
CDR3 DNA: TGCGCCAGCAGCTTGACAGGGATGGGGTCGGGGGCCAACGTCCTGACTTTC

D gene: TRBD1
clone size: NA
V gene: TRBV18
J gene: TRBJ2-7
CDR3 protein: CASSPWDRVSYEQYF
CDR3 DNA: TGTGCCAGCTCACCGTGGGACAGGGTCTCCTACGAGCAGTACTTC

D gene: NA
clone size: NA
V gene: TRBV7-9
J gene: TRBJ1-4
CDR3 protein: CASSPREGRPLNEKLFF
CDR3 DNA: TGTGCCAGCAGCCCCCGGGAAGGCAGGCCATTGAATGAAAAACTGTTTTTT

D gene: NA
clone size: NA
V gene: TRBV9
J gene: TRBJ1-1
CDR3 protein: CASSVGQTRENTEAFF
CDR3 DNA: TGTGCCAGCAGCGTAGGCCAAACACGTGAGAACACTGAAGCTTTCTTT

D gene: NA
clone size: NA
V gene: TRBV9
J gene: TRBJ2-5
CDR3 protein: CASSPSLAGLRETQYF
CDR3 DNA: TGTGCCAGCAGCCCGAGTCTGGCGGGGTTGAGAGAGACCCAGTACTTC

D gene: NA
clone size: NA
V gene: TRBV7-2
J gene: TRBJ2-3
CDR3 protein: CASSLVSGGTDTQYF
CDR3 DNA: TGTGCCAGCAGCTTAGTCTCAGGGGGCACAGATACGCAGTATTTT

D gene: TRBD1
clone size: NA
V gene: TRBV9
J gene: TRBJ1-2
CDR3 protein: CASSGRPGQGVGYTF
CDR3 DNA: TGTGCCAGCAGCGGACGTCCGGGACAGGGGGTTGGCTACACCTTC

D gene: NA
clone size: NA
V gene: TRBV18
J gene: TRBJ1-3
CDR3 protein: CASSPSAGPGNTIYF
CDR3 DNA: TGTGCCAGCTCACCATCCGCAGGGCCTGGAAACACCATATATTTT

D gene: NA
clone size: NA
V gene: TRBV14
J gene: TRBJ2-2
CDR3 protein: CASSQDASVNTGELFF
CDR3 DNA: TGTGCCAGCAGCCAAGATGCCAGCGTGAACACCGGGGAGCTGTTTTTT

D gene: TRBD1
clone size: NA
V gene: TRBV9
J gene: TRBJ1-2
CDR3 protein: CASSAQTGASGDYGYTF
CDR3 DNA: TGTGCCAGCAGCGCGCAAACAGGGGCCTCCGGAGACTATGGCTACACCTTC

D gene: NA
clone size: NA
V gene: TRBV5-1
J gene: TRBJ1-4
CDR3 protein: CASSFRQGSEKLFF
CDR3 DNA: TGCGCCAGCAGCTTCAGGCAGGGGAGTGAAAAACTGTTTTTT

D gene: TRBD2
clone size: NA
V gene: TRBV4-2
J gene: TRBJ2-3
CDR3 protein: CASSQPGLAGAGADTQYF
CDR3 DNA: TGTGCCAGCAGCCAACCGGGACTAGCGGGGGCGGGGGCAGATACGCAGTATTTT

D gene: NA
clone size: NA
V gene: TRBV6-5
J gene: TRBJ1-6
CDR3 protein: CASIQGNDSPLHF
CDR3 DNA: TGTGCCAGCATCCAGGGAAATGATTCACCCCTCCACTTT

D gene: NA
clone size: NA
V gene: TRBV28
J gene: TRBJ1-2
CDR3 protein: CASSLRNPRGSYGYTF
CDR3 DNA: TGTGCCAGCAGCCTTAGGAATCCGCGGGGCTCCTATGGCTACACCTTC

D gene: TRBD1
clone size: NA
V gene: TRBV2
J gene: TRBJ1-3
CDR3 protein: CASPGQGVPGNTIYF
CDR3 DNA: TGTGCCAGCCCGGGACAGGGAGTACCTGGAAACACCATATATTTT

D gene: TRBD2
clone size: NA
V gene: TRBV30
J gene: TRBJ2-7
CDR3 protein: CAWSPGTSGYEQYF
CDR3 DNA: TGTGCCTGGAGTCCGGGGACTAGCGGCTACGAGCAGTACTTC

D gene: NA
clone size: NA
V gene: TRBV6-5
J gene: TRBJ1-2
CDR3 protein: CASSYGGVDYGYTF
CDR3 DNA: TGTGCCAGCAGTTACGGGGGCGTCGACTATGGCTACACCTTC